These 10 T cell receptor beta chains share one sample of origin, sequenced in a study of lymphopenia after photon versus proton radiotherapy. Only in-frame clones appear in the TCRdb table, and some are missing; sequencing was by immunoSEQ multiplex PCR. The table lists approximately 45,000 clones, 85% of them singletons. Sequencing was performed on peripheral blood, taken from a patient treated with photon-based radiotherapy. These receptors were collected from a man aged 40-50 years with gastric cancer.

The chain is built from TRBV5-5 and TRBJ2-2, with D perhaps being TRBD1 or TRBD2 (6 bases each). Trimming cost V 2 bases and J 2 bases, with 10 bases left between them. CDR1 SGHKS and CDR2 YYEKEE come from the germline V gene (reference sequence). The CDR3 contains 15 residues. DNA of the CDR3: TGTGCCAGCAGCTTTGGGGGGCTAAACACCGGGGAGCTGTTTTTT. Protein product: CASSFGGLNTGELFF.

This clone was detected once. This chain uses TRBV29-1 with TRBJ2-5, with 7 bases lining up with TRBD1. The V gene end was trimmed by 3 bases and the J gene end by 9 bases; junction bases not matched to a gene: 7. Germline CDR1 SQVTM, CDR2 ANQGSEA. This CDR3 has 12 amino acids. The CDR3 DNA follows: TGCAGCGTTGATGTCGACAGGGTTCCCCAGTACTTC. Translation: CSVDVDRVPQYF.

This clone was picked up one time. V gene TRBV9 combines with J gene TRBJ2-7; TRBD1 matches at 7 bases. Per the germline V gene, CDR1 is SGDLS and CDR2 is YYNGEE. Losses at the gene ends were 0 bases for V and 4 bases for J; bases not matched to a gene: 1. CDR3 size: 13 residues. The CDR3 coding sequence is TGTGCCAGCAGCGTAGGGGGACAGTACGAGCAGTACTTC. This encodes CASSVGGQYEQYF.

The chain has TRBV2 and TRBJ1-2; D not resolved. The CDR3 is 12 amino acids. The V end was cut by 4 bases, the J end by 8 bases, with 11 bases between. Germline CDR1 SNHLY, CDR2 FYNNEI. CDR3 bases: TGTGCCAGCAGTGGCAGGCCTTGGGGCTACACCTTC. It translates to CASSGRPWGYTF.

CDR3 residues: CASSRTGDGETQYF. CDR3 sequence (DNA): TGCGCCAGCAGCCGGACCGGTGATGGGGAGACCCAGTACTTC. This chain links TRBV5-1 with TRBJ2-5; unclear D gene. Deletions cut 4 bases from V and 5 bases from J, with 15 bases between. The CDR3 runs to 14 residues. The germline V gene encodes CDR1 SGHRS and CDR2 YFSETQ.

V gene TRBV2 combines with J gene TRBJ2-2, with 10 nucleotides matching TRBD1. The CDR3 is made up of 15 amino acids. Germline trimming cut 7 bases from V and 4 bases from J; bases unmatched to any gene: 6. Germline V CDR1 and CDR2: SNHLY, FYNNEI. The CDR3 spells CASNVDRGSTGELFF. Written as DNA, the CDR3 is TGTGCCAGCAACGTGGACAGGGGGTCCACCGGGGAGCTGTTTTTT.

This chain uses TRBV29-1 with TRBJ2-5; 10 nucleotides align to TRBD1. This CDR3 region has 12 residues. Trimming removed 7 bases from V and 4 bases from J; junction bases left unmatched: 3. Germline V CDR1 and CDR2: SQVTM, ANQGSEA. The chain's CDR3 is CSGRTGGETQYF. The CDR3 DNA reads TGCAGCGGACGGACAGGGGGAGAGACCCAGTACTTC. Full variable domain (outside the CDR3, taken from reference TRBV29-1 and TRBJ2-5): SAVISQKPSRDICQRGTSLTIQCQVDSQVTMMFWYRQQPGQSLTLIATANQGSEATYESGFVIDKFPISRPNLTFSTLTVSNMSPEDSSIYLCSGRTGGETQYFGPGTRLLVL.

The gene calls are TRBV10-3 and TRBJ2-7; TRBD1 is a possible D gene (6 bases). Trimming took off 2 bases at V and 3 bases at J, with 14 bases between the two ends. Germline lookup yields CDR1 ENHRY and CDR2 SYGVKD. The length of the CDR3 is 15 residues. The CDR3 reads CAISEGTTGIYEQYF. The CDR3 coding sequence is TGTGCCATCAGTGAGGGGACAACAGGGATCTACGAGCAGTACTTC.

Here the CDR3 reads CSVEVYNEQFF. CDR3 nucleotides: TGCAGCGTTGAGGTTTACAATGAGCAGTTCTTC. The chain has TRBV29-1 and TRBJ2-1; unclear D gene. The CDR3 is 11 amino acids. V was trimmed by 3 bases and J by 4 bases, leaving 4 bases between them. Germline V gene sequence: CDR1 SQVTM, CDR2 ANQGSEA.

The V and J genes are TRBV29-1 and TRBJ2-7; 9 nucleotides agree with TRBD1. From germline, CDR1 is SQVTM and CDR2 ANQGSEA. CDR3 length equals 12 residues. With 7 bases clipped from V and 6 bases from J, the junction kept 7 bases outside the gene matches. The CDR3 spells CSADRGTSEQYF. The CDR3 DNA follows: TGCAGCGCGGACAGGGGAACATCCGAGCAGTACTTC.